Reported below is one TCR beta chain. The target antigen is unknown. TCRdb keeps only in-frame clones here, not all; method: immunoSEQ multiplex PCR. The data hold fewer than 35,000 clones, with roughly 76% observed a single time. The data were taken from a study of a mutant IDH1 vaccine in newly diagnosed glioma. Study details: V12 came at week 35, V13 at week 47.

Time point described: week 35, safety follow-up. Vaccinated patients received 300 ug of mutant IDH1 20-mer peptide per dose, with topical imiquimod. CDR1 and CDR2 from the germline V gene are KGHSH and LQKENI. The CDR3 extends over 14 amino acids. V was cut by 6 bases and J by 5 bases, with 16 bases left in between. The material sequenced was PBMCs, taken from a glioma patient whose treatment included an IDH1 peptide vaccine. The sequence was collected from a man over 45 with glioma. The rearrangement links TRBV18 to TRBJ1-1, with TRBD1 as a possible D gene (6 bases). The CDR3 DNA is TGTGCCAGCTCGCCGGGGGGCGCAGAAACTGAAGCTTTCTTT. Its translation: CASSPGGAETEAFF.